This T cell receptor beta chain was retrieved from a study of PD-1 blockade in classical Hodgkin lymphoma. Specified time point: newly diagnosed, previously untreated cHL patient sample. The CD4+ T cells used were purified from thawed PBMCs through magnetic negative selection. Comparators were PBMCs taken from newly diagnosed, untreated classical Hodgkin lymphoma. Study-wide results and limits: Newly diagnosed patients reportedly trailed healthy donors in baseline TCR diversity.

Worth noting for this clone: Its antigen is still unknown.

The method was immunoSEQ multiplex PCR; TCRdb's version includes in-frame clones alone and lacks a portion of them. Of around 21,000 clones listed, 90% are singletons. CDR1 and CDR2 (germline): LGHNA, YSLEER. V gave up 3 bases and J gave up 5 bases; unmatched junction bases: 4. The CDR3 covers 15 residues. Specimen: CD4+ T cells from blood. This TCR came from a human donor with classical Hodgkin lymphoma. The V and J genes are TRBV4-3 and TRBJ2-3; 11 bases map to TRBD2. The CDR3 is CASSQATSGVDTQYF. In nucleotides, the CDR3 is TGCGCCAGCAGCCAGGCGACTAGCGGGGTAGATACGCAGTATTTT.